This TCR beta chain was sequenced in a study of blood T cell repertoires in COVID-19. Study-wide background: Donors in the United States, Italy and Spain gave samples during acute or convalescent COVID-19.

Deletions cut 1 base from V and 5 bases from J, with 23 bases between. This CDR3 comprises 18 residues. Germline V gene sequence: CDR1 PRHDT, CDR2 FYEKMQ (reference sequence). Repertoires were generated with immunoSEQ multiplex PCR, while TCRdb's copy carries only in-frame clones and drops some. The table lists 110,000 to 150,000 clones, around 87% of them singletons, with roughly 10% in the top ten. The chain employs TRBV13 and TRBJ1-2, with D tentatively TRBD1 (6 bases). The receptor's source is a man aged 60 to 69 who had recovered from COVID-19. Input material: PBMCs or T cells enriched from blood (not recorded which). This CDR3 reads CASSLESWGLTGGYGYTF. Here the CDR3 DNA reads TGTGCCAGCAGCTTAGAATCATGGGGGCTGACGGGAGGGTATGGCTACACCTTC.